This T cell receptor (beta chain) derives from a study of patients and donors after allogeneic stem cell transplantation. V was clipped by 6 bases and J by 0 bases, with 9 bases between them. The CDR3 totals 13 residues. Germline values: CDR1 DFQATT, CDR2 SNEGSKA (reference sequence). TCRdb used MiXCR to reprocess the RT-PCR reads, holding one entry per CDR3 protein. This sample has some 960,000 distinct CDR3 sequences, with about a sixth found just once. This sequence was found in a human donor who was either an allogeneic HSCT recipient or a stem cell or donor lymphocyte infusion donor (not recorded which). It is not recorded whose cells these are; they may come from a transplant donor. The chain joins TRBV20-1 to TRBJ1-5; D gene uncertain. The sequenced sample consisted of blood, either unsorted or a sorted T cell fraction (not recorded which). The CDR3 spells CSAVADSNQPQHF. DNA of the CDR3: TGCAGTGCAGTGGCGGATAGCAATCAGCCCCAGCATTTT.